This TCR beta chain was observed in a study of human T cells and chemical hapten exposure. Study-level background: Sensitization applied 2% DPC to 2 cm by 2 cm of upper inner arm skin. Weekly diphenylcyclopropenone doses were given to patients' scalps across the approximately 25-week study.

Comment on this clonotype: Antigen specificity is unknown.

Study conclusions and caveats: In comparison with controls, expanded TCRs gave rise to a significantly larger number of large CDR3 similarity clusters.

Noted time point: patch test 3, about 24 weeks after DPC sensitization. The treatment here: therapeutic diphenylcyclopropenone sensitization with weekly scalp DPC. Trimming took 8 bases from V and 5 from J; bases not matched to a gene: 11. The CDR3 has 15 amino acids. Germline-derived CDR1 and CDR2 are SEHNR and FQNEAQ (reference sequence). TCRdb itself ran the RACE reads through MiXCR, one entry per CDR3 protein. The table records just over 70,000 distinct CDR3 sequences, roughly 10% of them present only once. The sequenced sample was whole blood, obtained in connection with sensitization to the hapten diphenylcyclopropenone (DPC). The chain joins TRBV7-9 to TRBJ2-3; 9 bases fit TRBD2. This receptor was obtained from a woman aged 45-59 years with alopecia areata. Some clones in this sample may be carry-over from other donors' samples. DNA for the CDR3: TGTGCCAGCTCGGACACGCGGGGGGGCGAAGATACGCAGTATTTT. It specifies CASSDTRGGEDTQYF. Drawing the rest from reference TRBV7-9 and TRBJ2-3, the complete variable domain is DTGVSQNPRHKITKRGQNVTFRCDPISEHNRLYWYRQTLGQGPEFLTYFQNEAQLEKSRLLSDRFSAERPKGSFSTLEIQRTEQGDSAMYLCASSDTRGGEDTQYFGPGTRLTVL.